One sample yielded the 18 T cell receptor beta chains listed below, sequenced in a study of cytomegalovirus exposure and HLA in healthy donors. PCR involved 60 Vbeta and 13 Jbeta primers. Assay used: immunoSEQ multiplex PCR; TCRdb lists only in-frame clones, some missing. The sample holds about 160,000 clones, 75% to 80% seen once. The sequenced sample was PBMCs. The receptors come from a middle-aged woman in good health and CMV-seronegative.

The chain combines TRBV7-2 with TRBJ1-1, with 8 bases fitting TRBD1. V gave up 1 base and J gave up 6 bases; unmatched junction bases: 7. The germline V gene encodes CDR1 SGHTA and CDR2 FQGNSA. This CDR3 has 15 amino acids. The CDR3 sequence: CASSLVPGTGAEAFF. The CDR3 nucleotides are TGTGCCAGCAGCTTAGTTCCCGGGACAGGAGCTGAAGCTTTCTTT.

The rearrangement uses TRBV13 and TRBJ1-5; D might be TRBD1 (6 bases). This CDR3 is built from 13 residues. Deletions cut 5 bases from V and 7 bases from J, with 12 bases between. Germline-derived CDR1 and CDR2 are PRHDT and FYEKMQ (reference sequence). The CDR3 region has the DNA TGTGCCAGCAGCCGGGGGGCAAGCCAGCCCCAGCATTTT. Amino acid sequence: CASSRGASQPQHF.

The chain recombines TRBV28 with TRBJ2-3, with 8 bases matching TRBD1. The junction had 8 bases not matched to a gene; V was cut back by 6 bases and J by 0 bases. This CDR3 is built from 16 residues. CDR1 MDHEN and CDR2 SYDVKM come from the germline V gene. For the CDR3, the DNA is TGTGCCAGCAGGATAAACAGGGGGTCTAGCACAGATACGCAGTATTTT. Encoded protein: CASRINRGSSTDTQYF.

The table lists this clone with a few counts. V is TRBV5-1 and J is TRBJ2-3; no reliable D call. Per the germline V gene, CDR1 is SGHRS and CDR2 is YFSETQ. This CDR3 is 13 amino acids long. V was cut by 5 bases and J by 6 bases, with 13 bases left in between. The CDR3 is CASRFHTQDTQYF. CDR3 DNA sequence: TGCGCCAGCAGGTTCCACACCCAGGATACGCAGTATTTT.

This clone has just one count. The chain carries TRBV19 and TRBJ1-3; D not certain. This CDR3 spans 16 amino acids. The germline V and J ends were trimmed by 4 bases and 4 bases, with 17 bases remaining between them. CDR1 and CDR2 (germline): LNHDA, SQIVND (reference sequence). The CDR3 DNA follows: TGTGCCAGTAGTAGGGCCCGGGATTGGTCGGGAAACACCATATATTTT. As protein: CASSRARDWSGNTIYF. The complete variable domain, with remaining parts taken from reference TRBV19 and TRBJ1-3, reads DGGITQSPKYLFRKEGQNVTLSCEQNLNHDAMYWYRQDPGQGLRLIYYSQIVNDFQKGDIAEGYSVSREKKESFPLTVTSAQKNPTAFYLCASSRARDWSGNTIYFGEGSWLTVV.

Of note for this clone: Compared with germline, one end of the junction differs, possibly owing to a read error. This sequence joins TRBV4-2 and TRBJ2-1, with 13 bases lining up with TRBD2. There are 16 residues in the CDR3. Germline CDR1 and CDR2: LGHNA and YNFKEQ. The CDR3 loop reads CASSPTGTSGINEQLF. The CDR3 bases are TGTGCCAGCAGCCCGACCGGGACTAGCGGGATCAATGAGCAGCTCTTC.

This chain links TRBV6-5 with TRBJ2-7, with 9 bases aligning to TRBD1. Germline-derived CDR1 and CDR2 are MNHEY and SVGAGI. The CDR3 consists of 15 residues. V lost 5 bases and J lost 7; bases outside the gene matches: 12. CDR3 DNA sequence: TGTGCCAGCAGTCTTACGACAGGGGGGGCAGGGGAGCAGTACTTC. Residues: CASSLTTGGAGEQYF.

The chain joins TRBV2 to TRBJ2-1; 7 positions agree with TRBD2. The CDR3 has 13 residues. Unmatched junction bases numbered 8, after V lost 6 bases and J lost 9 bases. From germline, CDR1 is SNHLY and CDR2 FYNNEI. The CDR3 reads CASRETSRGEQFF. CDR3 nucleotide sequence: TGTGCCAGCAGGGAGACTAGCCGCGGTGAGCAGTTCTTC.

This clone occurred once. The chain has TRBV5-1 and TRBJ1-1; D possibly corresponds to TRBD1 (5 bases). Trimming cost V 1 base and J 6 bases, with 28 bases left between them. The CDR3 is 19 residues long. Per the germline V gene, CDR1 is SGHRS and CDR2 is YFSETQ. CDR3 nucleotides: TGCGCCAGCAGCTTGACGATCTATGGGGGGAGCCGGGGCCGAGCTGAAGCTTTCTTT. Protein: CASSLTIYGGSRGRAEAFF. Full variable domain (rest looked up from reference TRBV5-1 and TRBJ1-1): KAGVTQTPRYLIKTRGQQVTLSCSPISGHRSVSWYQQTPGQGLQFLFEYFSETQRNKGNFPGRFSGRQFSNSRSEMNVSTLELGDSALYLCASSLTIYGGSRGRAEAFFGQGTRLTVV.

This chain joins TRBV5-6 and TRBJ2-3; 9 nucleotides agree with TRBD2. The trim removed 5 bases at V and 2 bases at J, leaving 12 bases unmatched. The germline V gene encodes CDR1 SGHDT and CDR2 YYEEEE. This CDR3 is built from 17 residues. CDR3 loop: CASRRRGTSRNTDTQYF. Written as DNA, the CDR3 is TGTGCCAGCAGGCGGCGCGGGACTAGCAGAAACACAGATACGCAGTATTTT. Based on the CDR3 plus reference TRBV5-6 and TRBJ2-3, the full variable domain is DAGVTQSPTHLIKTRGQQVTLRCSPKSGHDTVSWYQQALGQGPQFIFQYYEEEERQRGNFPDRFSGHQFPNYSSELNVNALLLGDSALYLCASRRRGTSRNTDTQYFGPGTRLTVL.

The gene calls are TRBV11-2 and TRBJ2-2; a possible D gene is TRBD1 (6 bases). V gave up 5 bases and J gave up 0 bases, with 10 bases separating them. Germline CDR1 SGHAT, CDR2 FQNNGV. CDR3 length equals 15 residues. In DNA, the CDR3 is TGTGCCAGCAGCCGGGGACAATCGAACACCGGGGAGCTGTTTTTT. Protein: CASSRGQSNTGELFF.

J is TRBJ2-3 and V is TRBV6-5; 8 bases fit TRBD1. CDR1 MNHEY and CDR2 SVGAGI come from the germline V gene. Losses at the gene ends were 7 bases for V and 4 bases for J; bases not matched to a gene: 4. This CDR3 contains 13 residues. CDR3: CASTSQGADTQYF. Written as DNA, the CDR3 is TGTGCCAGCACCTCACAGGGGGCAGATACGCAGTATTTT.

The gene calls are TRBV7-9 and TRBJ1-2, with a possible D match to TRBD1 (6 bases). V shed 2 bases and J shed 0 bases, with 13 bases lying between them. CDR3 length: 16 residues. Germline assignment: CDR1 SEHNR and CDR2 FQNEAQ (reference sequence). In DNA form, the CDR3 reads TGTGCCAGCAGCTTATTTGATCAGGGGACTAACTATGGCTACACCTTC. Protein sequence: CASSLFDQGTNYGYTF.

This clone was detected once. The V and J genes are TRBV11-2 and TRBJ2-3, with D uncertain. CDR3 length: 16 amino acids. Germline CDR1 and CDR2: SGHAT and FQNNGV. Deletions cut 6 bases from V and 6 bases from J, with 22 bases between. The CDR3 nucleotides read TGTGCCAGCAGGAAGGAGCCGGCGCTGGAAATGGATACGCAGTATTTT. Encoded protein: CASRKEPALEMDTQYF.

The chain has TRBV13 and TRBJ2-7, with D uncertain. This CDR3 is built from 15 residues. V was trimmed by 3 bases and J by 0 bases, leaving 12 bases between them. Germline values: CDR1 PRHDT, CDR2 FYEKMQ (reference sequence). CDR3 in amino acids: CASSLSARGSYEQYF. The CDR3 DNA sequence: TGTGCCAGCAGCTTGTCGGCCAGAGGCTCCTACGAGCAGTACTTC.

The genes are TRBV19 and TRBJ2-5, with 10 positions matching TRBD2. The germline V gene encodes CDR1 LNHDA and CDR2 SQIVND (reference sequence). The CDR3 is 14 residues long. V lost 5 bases to trimming and J lost 5 bases; unmatched junction nucleotides: 5. DNA of the CDR3: TGTGCCAGTAGTCCAGCGGGGGGGCTGGAGACCCAGTACTTC. It translates to CASSPAGGLETQYF.

The chain couples TRBV27 to TRBJ2-2; possible D gene TRBD1, 6 bases. Looked up from germline, CDR1 is MNHEY and CDR2 is SMNVEV (reference sequence). The CDR3 totals 17 residues. Trimming left V 6 bases short and J 2 bases short, with 19 bases between. CDR3 coding DNA: TGTGCCAGCAGAAAATATCCGGGACATAGAAACACCGGGGAGCTGTTTTTT. Its translation: CASRKYPGHRNTGELFF.

The chain has TRBV29-1 and TRBJ2-7; 8 bases fit TRBD1. The CDR3 loop spans 14 amino acids. Looked up from germline, CDR1 is SQVTM and CDR2 is ANQGSEA. Germline trimming cut 6 bases from V and 0 bases from J; bases unmatched to any gene: 7. For the CDR3, the DNA is TGCAGCGTCGTAAGGGACAGGAACTCCTACGAGCAGTACTTC. Protein: CSVVRDRNSYEQYF.